Following are 10 T cell receptor beta chains from one sample sequenced in a study of shared clonotypes between healthy human individuals. Naive CD8 cells were CD45RO-negative, positively selected for CCR7, excluding terminally differentiated effector memory CD45RA+ cells. The assay was immunoSEQ multiplex PCR, and TCRdb's table has in-frame clones only and misses some. This sample carries around 2.1 million clones, roughly 91% of them seen once, and the ten largest clones take under 2%. The source material was naive CD8+ T cells from PBMCs. These receptor sequences come from a man between 18 and 35 years old in good health. Some clones in this sample may be carry-over from other donors' samples.

The chain combines TRBV5-4 with TRBJ2-5; 7 positions agree with TRBD1. The length of the CDR3 is 16 residues. Germline V gene sequence: CDR1 SGHNT, CDR2 YYREEE (reference sequence). J lost 5 bases, V lost 0 bases, and 10 bases had no gene match. This CDR3 reads CASSLVVTGLGETQYF. CDR3 nucleotide sequence: TGTGCCAGCAGCTTGGTTGTGACAGGGTTAGGGGAGACCCAGTACTTC.

The gene calls are TRBV7-9 and TRBJ2-5; TRBD2 matches 9 bases. The germline V gene encodes CDR1 SEHNR and CDR2 FQNEAQ (reference sequence). CDR3 length equals 17 residues. V lost 5 bases and J lost 2; bases outside the gene matches: 12. CDR3 nucleotide sequence: TGTGCCAGCAGCCCCCAGGGCGGGAGGGCCGAACAAGAGACCCAGTACTTC. Residues: CASSPQGGRAEQETQYF.

V gene TRBV5-1 combines with J gene TRBJ2-5; D gene uncertain. The V and J ends lost 1 base and 5 bases respectively, with 9 bases between them. Germline CDR1 SGHRS, CDR2 YFSETQ. The CDR3 length is 13 residues. The CDR3 bases are TGCGCCAGCAGCTTGTCGCGGACGGAGACCCAGTACTTC. Translated, it gives CASSLSRTETQYF.

The chain recombines TRBV4-3 with TRBJ1-2; the D is unclear. V lost 4 bases, J lost 5 bases, and 14 bases lay in between. The CDR3 totals 14 residues. Germline V gene data show CDR1 as LGHNA and CDR2 as YSLEER. Here the CDR3 reads CASSRQESGYGYTF. The CDR3, as DNA: TGCGCCAGCAGCCGCCAAGAGTCAGGTTATGGCTACACCTTC.

Worth noting for this clone: The sample contains more than one DNA sequence encoding this CDR3. The V and J genes are TRBV6-5 and TRBJ2-7; perhaps D is TRBD1 or TRBD2 (5 bases each). Trimming cost V 5 bases and J 5 bases, with 10 bases left between them. This CDR3 has 12 amino acids. CDR1 is MNHEY and CDR2 is SVGAGI in the germline V gene. The CDR3 is CASSPGTHEQYF. The CDR3 nucleotides read TGTGCCAGCAGTCCGGGGACCCACGAGCAGTACTTC.

A remark on this clone: The junction and the germline gene differ at one end; a read error may be behind it. This sequence joins TRBV10-2 and TRBJ1-2; no reliable D call. Germline CDR1 is WSHSY and CDR2 is SAAADI. This CDR3 comprises 13 residues. The CDR3 DNA follows: TGCGCCAGCACTGAGGCCACGGACTATGGCTACACCTTC. Translation: CASTEATDYGYTF.

The gene calls are TRBV7-9 and TRBJ1-4; D ambiguous. The length of the CDR3 is 14 residues. The ends were cut back, 1 base at V and 8 bases at J, with 11 bases in the middle. Germline V gene data show CDR1 as SEHNR and CDR2 as FQNEAQ (reference sequence). The chain's CDR3 is CASSLVGNREKLFF. In nucleotides, the CDR3 is TGTGCCAGCAGCTTAGTCGGGAACCGCGAAAAACTGTTTTTT.

With regard to this clone: The sample contains more than one DNA sequence encoding this CDR3. This chain links TRBV10-3 with TRBJ2-1; D gene uncertain. CDR1 is ENHRY and CDR2 is SYGVKD in the germline V gene. This CDR3 has 12 residues. Trimming stripped 4 bases from V and 1 base from J, with 2 bases between. CDR3 sequence: CAISGSYNEQFF. CDR3 sequence (DNA): TGTGCCATCAGTGGGTCCTACAATGAGCAGTTCTTC.

As regards this clone: At the DNA level, this CDR3 is encoded by other sequences in the same sample as well. The J gene is TRBJ2-1, the V gene TRBV15, with 12 bases matching TRBD2. Germline V gene lookup returns CDR1 LNHNV and CDR2 YYDKDF (reference sequence). V was clipped by 1 base and J by 6 bases; unmatched bases: 4. This CDR3 has 16 residues. DNA of the CDR3: TGTGCCACCAGCAGAGGGTCGGGACTAGCGGGCAATGAGCAGTTCTTC. Amino acids: CATSRGSGLAGNEQFF.

In this sample, this clone turned up a few times. V and J are TRBV6-7 and TRBJ2-1, with a possible D match to TRBD1 (8 bases). TRBV6-7 is filed as an ORF, its function uncertain. Trimming pared 1 base from V and 5 bases from J, leaving 21 bases between. The CDR3 is 18 amino acids. In nucleotides, the CDR3 is TGTGCCAGCAGTTACTACGAAGCGGGGACAGGTCCCGACAATGAGCAGTTCTTC. The encoded protein is CASSYYEAGTGPDNEQFF.